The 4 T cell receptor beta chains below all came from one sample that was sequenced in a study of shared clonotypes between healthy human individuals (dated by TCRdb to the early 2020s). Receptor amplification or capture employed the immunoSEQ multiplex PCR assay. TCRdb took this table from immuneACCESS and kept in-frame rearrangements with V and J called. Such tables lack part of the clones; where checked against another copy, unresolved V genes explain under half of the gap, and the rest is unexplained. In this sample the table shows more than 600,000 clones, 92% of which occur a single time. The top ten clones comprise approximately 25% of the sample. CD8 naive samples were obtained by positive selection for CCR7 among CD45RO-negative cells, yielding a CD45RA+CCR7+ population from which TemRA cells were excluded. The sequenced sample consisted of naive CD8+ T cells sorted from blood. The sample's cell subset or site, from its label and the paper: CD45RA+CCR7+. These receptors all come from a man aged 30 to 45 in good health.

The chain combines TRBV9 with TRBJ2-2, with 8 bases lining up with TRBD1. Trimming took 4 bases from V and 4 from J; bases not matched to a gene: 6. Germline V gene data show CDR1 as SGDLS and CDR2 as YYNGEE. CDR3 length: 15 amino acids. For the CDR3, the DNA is TGTGCCAGCAGCAACGGACAGGGACCCACCGGGGAGCTGTTTTTT. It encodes CASSNGQGPTGELFF.

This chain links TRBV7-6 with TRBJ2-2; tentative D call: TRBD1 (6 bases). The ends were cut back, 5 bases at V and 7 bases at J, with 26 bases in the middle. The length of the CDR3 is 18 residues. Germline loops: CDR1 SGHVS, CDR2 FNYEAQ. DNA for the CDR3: TGTGCCAGCAGCCCCGATTCTCCGGGACAAGTAAGAGACGGGGAGCTGTTTTTT. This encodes CASSPDSPGQVRDGELFF.

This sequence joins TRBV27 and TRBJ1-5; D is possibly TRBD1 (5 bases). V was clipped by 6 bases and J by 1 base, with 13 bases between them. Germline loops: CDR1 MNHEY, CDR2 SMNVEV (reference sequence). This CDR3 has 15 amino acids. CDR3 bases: TGTGCCAGCAGCCCCTTGGGGGGGAGCAATCAGCCCCAGCATTTT. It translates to CASSPLGGSNQPQHF.

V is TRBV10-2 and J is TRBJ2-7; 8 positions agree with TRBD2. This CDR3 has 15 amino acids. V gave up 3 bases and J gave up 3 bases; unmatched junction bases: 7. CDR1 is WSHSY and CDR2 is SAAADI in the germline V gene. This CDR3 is CASSDPGRGGYEQYF. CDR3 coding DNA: TGCGCCAGCAGTGACCCCGGACGGGGGGGCTACGAGCAGTACTTC.